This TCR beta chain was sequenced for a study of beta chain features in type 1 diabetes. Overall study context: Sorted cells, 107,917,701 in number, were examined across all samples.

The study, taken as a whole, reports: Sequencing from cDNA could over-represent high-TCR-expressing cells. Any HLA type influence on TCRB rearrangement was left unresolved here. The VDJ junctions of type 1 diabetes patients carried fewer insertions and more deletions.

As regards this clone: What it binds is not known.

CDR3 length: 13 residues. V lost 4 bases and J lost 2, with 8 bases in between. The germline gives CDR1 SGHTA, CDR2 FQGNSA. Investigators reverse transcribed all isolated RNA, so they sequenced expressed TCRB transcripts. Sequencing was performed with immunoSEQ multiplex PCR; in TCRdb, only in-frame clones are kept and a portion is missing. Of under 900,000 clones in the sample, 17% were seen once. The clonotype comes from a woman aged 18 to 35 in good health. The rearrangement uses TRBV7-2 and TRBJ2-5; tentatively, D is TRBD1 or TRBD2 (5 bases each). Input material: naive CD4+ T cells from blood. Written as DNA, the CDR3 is TGTGCCAGCAGCTCGGGACGACAAGAGACCCAGTACTTC. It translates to CASSSGRQETQYF.